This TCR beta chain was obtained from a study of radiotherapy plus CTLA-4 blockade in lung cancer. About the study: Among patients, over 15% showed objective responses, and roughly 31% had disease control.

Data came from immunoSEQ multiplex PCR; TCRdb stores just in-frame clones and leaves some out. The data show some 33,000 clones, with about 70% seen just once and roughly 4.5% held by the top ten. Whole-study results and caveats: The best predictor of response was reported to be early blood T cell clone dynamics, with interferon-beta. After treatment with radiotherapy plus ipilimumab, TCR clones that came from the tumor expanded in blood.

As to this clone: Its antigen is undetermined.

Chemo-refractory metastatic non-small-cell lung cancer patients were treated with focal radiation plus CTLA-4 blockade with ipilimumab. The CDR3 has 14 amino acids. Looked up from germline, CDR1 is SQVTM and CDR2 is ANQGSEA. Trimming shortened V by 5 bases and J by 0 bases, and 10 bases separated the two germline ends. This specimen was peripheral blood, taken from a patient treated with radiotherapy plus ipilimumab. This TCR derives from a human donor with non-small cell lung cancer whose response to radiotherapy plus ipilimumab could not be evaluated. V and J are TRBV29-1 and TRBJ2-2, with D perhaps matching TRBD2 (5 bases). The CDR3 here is CSVRSGTNTGELFF. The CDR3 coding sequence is TGCAGCGTTCGCTCCGGGACGAACACCGGGGAGCTGTTTTTT.